A single T cell receptor (beta chain) is shown here with its context. Its binding antigen is unknown. The input lacks base qualities; no much larger clone sits a single base away. Inclusive of the bounding cysteine and phenylalanine, the CDR3 is 13 residues long. Of all the DNA, just the CDR3 is kept, 39 bases in frame from base 1. For CDR1 and CDR2, the germline V gene lists MNHEY and SVGEGT. V and J lose 3 bases and 3 bases, and a span of 8 bases separates them. The data belong to a study of T cell responses to AZD1222 COVID-19 vaccine (dated by TCRdb to about 2021). Background for the entire study: Because spike-specific TCR depth and breadth did not differ between the two schedules, AZD1222 recipients who got a second dose at roughly 4 weeks were pooled with those who got a second dose at roughly 12 weeks. A total of roughly 240 trial participants underwent TCR sequencing, of whom 207 received two doses of AZD1222 and about 25 received two doses of the MenACWY control vaccine. Enrollment into the trials was organized by age into subgroups of 18-55, 56-69 and 70-plus years, and those subgroups contained about 160, 30 and 59 TCR-sequenced participants, respectively.

The time point tag for this specimen amounts to: baseline before first vaccination. Samples from vaccinated people were obtained from the UK trials COV001 and COV002, which included a single-blind randomized controlled phase 2/3 trial of AZD1222 (ChAdOx1 nCoV-19) in healthy adults. Trial participant PBMC samples were collected at day 0 and day 28 after the second dose for TCRbeta chain sequencing. The CDR3 regions of human TCRbeta chains were analyzed by immunosequencing. The study's own analysis went as follows. TCRs in the repertoires were compared against a reference library of SARS-CoV-2-specific TCRs that had been generated with the MIRA antigen-specificity platform. Breadth was defined as the fraction of unique TCRs that were SARS-CoV-2-associated. Depth was defined as the fraction of total T cells that were SARS-CoV-2-associated. Using the MIRA data, every spike-specific TCR was mapped to the spike region that the TCR reacted to and assigned to either a CD4 or a CD8 class. Log10-transformed breadth and depth values were compared by one-way ANOVA with Sidak's multiple comparisons tests. Sourced from immuneACCESS, this table was stored by TCRdb with only in-frame sequences that have V and J called. A share of the clones is absent; for the studies checked, an unresolved V gene accounts for under half, and the remainder has no known explanation. Clone size and the V and J calls come from that table; the DNA yielded D and trimming. This sample has approximately 99,000 clones in its table, and around 84% of those were observed once. 3% to 3.5% of the sample belongs to the ten largest clones.

The paper's findings and limits, for the study overall: Conclusions about previously exposed vaccinees are limited, since just a handful of AZD1222 recipients were seropositive for SARS-CoV-2 at baseline. Most participants were white British and females outnumbered males, and the authors suggested that clonal diversity may have been underestimated. After two AZD1222 doses, both the breadth and the depth of spike-specific TCRs were significantly higher than at day 0 and than in MenACWY recipients. In the small 56-69-year group, the increase in depth fell short of significance, most likely because of low power. Because no day 14 peak-response samples were available, the repertoires could be characterized only after the peak T cell response. Nearly half of unique spike-specific TCRs reportedly recognized epitopes outside regions mutated in the B.1.351 and B.1.1.7 variants. Vaccine-associated CD4 TCRs spanned the whole spike protein, with dominant responses in regions 160-218 and 743-854.

The TCR was taken from an adult in good health. Recombination linked TRBV6-2 or TRBV6-3 to TRBJ1-2, with no D gene named confidently. Sample: peripheral blood, taken on day 0 of AZD1222 vaccination. The nucleotide sequence reads as follows: TGTGCCAGCAGTTATGTCTGGGACTATGGCTACACCTTC. Translated, this gives CASSYVWDYGYTF.